This entry lists 3 T cell receptor beta chains sequenced from one sample in a study of blood T cell repertoires in COVID-19. Produced via immunoSEQ multiplex PCR; TCRdb's table is partial and in-frame only. The repertoire holds 300,000 to 500,000 clones, with around 87% as singletons. The source material was PBMCs or T cells enriched from blood (not recorded which). The source of these receptors is a young woman with acute COVID-19.

This clone was observed a single time. V usage is TRBV10-1 and J usage is TRBJ2-3; tentative D call: TRBD2 (6 bases). Trimming left V 5 bases short and J 2 bases short, with 11 bases between. Germline-derived CDR1 and CDR2 are WNHNN and SYGVQD (reference sequence). The CDR3 consists of 14 residues. DNA of the CDR3: TGCGCCAGCAGTCGGGGGAGGAACACAGATACGCAGTATTTT. Amino acid sequence: CASSRGRNTDTQYF.

The sample holds one count of this clone. J is TRBJ2-3 and V is TRBV5-1; 7 positions match TRBD1. The V gene's germline CDR1 is SGHRS and CDR2 YFSETQ. The V and J ends lost 7 bases and 6 bases, in that order; junction bases with no gene match: 11. The CDR3 runs to 14 residues. The CDR3 region has the DNA TGCGCCAGCTTCAAGAGAGGGGGCGCGGATACGCAGTATTTT. It yields the protein CASFKRGGADTQYF.

J is TRBJ2-7 and V is TRBV24-1, with 10 bases matching TRBD1. V lost 3 bases and J lost 3; bases outside the gene matches: 4. From germline, CDR1 is KGHDR and CDR2 SFDVKD. This CDR3 is 15 amino acids long. This CDR3 is CATSDPGDRGYEQYF. In nucleotides, the CDR3 is TGTGCCACCAGTGATCCAGGGGACAGGGGCTACGAGCAGTACTTC.